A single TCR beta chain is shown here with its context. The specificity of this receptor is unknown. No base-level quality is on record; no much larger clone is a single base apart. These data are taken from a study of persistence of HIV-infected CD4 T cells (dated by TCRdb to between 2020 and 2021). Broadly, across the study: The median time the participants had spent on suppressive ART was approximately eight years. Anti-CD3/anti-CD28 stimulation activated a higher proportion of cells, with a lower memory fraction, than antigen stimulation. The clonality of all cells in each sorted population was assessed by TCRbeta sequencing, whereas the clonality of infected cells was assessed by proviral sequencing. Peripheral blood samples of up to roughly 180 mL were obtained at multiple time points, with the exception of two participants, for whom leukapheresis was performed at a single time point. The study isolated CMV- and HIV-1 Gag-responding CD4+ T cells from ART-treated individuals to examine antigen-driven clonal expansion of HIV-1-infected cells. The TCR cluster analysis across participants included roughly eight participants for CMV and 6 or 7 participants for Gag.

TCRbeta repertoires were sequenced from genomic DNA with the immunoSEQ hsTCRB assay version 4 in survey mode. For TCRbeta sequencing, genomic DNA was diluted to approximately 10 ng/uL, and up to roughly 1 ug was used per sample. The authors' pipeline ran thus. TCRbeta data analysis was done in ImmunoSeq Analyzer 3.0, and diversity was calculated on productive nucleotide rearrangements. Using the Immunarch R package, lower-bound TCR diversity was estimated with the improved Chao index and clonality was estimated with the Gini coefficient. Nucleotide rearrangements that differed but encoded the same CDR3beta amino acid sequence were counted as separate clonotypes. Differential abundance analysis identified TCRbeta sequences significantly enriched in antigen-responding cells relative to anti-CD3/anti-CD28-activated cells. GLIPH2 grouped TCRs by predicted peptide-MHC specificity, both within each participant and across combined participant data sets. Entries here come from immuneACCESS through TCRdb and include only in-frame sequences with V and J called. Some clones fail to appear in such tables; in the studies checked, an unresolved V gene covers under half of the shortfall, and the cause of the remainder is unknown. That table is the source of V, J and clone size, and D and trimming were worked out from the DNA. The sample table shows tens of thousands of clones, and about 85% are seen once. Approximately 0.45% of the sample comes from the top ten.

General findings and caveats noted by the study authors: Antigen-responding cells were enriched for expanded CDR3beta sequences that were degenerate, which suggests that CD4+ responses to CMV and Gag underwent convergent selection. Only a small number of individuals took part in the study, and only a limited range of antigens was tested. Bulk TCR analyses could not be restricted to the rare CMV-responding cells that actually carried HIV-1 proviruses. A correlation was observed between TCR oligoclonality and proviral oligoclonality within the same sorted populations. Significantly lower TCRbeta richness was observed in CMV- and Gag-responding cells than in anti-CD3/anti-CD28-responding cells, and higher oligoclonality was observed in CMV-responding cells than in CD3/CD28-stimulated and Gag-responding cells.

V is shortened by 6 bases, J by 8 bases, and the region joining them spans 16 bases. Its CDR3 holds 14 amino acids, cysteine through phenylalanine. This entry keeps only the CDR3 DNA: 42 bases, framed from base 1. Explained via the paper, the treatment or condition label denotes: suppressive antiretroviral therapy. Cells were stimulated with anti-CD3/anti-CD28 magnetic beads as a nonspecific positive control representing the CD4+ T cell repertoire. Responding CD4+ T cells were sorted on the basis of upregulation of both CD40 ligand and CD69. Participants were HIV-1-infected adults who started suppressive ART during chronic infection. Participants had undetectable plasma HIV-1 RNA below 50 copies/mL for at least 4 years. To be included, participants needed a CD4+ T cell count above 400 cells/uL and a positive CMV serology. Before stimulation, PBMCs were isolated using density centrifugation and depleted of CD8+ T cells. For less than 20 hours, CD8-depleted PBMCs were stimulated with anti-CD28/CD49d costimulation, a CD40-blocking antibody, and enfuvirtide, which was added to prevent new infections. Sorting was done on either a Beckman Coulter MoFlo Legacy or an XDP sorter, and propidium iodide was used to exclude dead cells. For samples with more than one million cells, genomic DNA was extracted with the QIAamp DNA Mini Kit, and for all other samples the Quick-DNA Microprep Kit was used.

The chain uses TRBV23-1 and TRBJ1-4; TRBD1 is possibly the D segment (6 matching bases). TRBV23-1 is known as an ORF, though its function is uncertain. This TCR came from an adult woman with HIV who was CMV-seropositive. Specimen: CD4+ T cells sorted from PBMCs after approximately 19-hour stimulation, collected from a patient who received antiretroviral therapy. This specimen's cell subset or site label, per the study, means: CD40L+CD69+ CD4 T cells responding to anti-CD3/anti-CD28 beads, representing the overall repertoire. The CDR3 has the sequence CASRNRVKGEKLFF. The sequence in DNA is TGCGCCAGCAGAAACAGGGTAAAAGGGGAAAAACTGTTTTTT.